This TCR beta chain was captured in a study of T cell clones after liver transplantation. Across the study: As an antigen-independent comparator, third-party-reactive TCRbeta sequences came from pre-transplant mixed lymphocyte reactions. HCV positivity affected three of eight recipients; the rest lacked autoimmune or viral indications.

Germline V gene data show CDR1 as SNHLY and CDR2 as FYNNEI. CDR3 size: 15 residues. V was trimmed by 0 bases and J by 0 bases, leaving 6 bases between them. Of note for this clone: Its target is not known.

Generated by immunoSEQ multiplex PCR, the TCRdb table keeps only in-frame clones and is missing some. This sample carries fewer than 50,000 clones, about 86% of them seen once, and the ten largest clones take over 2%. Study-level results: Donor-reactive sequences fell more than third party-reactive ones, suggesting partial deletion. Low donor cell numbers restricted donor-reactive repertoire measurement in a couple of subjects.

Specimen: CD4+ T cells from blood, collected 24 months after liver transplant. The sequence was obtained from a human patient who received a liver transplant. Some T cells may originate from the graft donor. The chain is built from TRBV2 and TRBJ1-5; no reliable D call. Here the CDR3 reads CASSEAGFSNQPQHF. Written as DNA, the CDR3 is TGTGCCAGCAGTGAAGCTGGGTTTAGCAATCAGCCCCAGCATTTT. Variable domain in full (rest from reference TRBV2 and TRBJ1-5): EPEVTQTPSHQVTQMGQEVILRCVPISNHLYFYWYRQILGQKVEFLVSFYNNEISEKSEIFDDQFSVERPDGSNFTLKIRSTKLEDSAMYFCASSEAGFSNQPQHFGDGTRLSIL.